This TCR beta chain was captured in a study of blood T cell repertoires in COVID-19. At the level of the study: COVID-19 samples, acute and convalescent, were from the United States, Italy and Spain.

CDR1 and CDR2 from the germline V gene are LGHNA and YNFKEQ. This CDR3 is built from 18 residues. Trimming removed 0 bases from V and 2 bases from J, with 20 bases in between. The repertoire was sequenced with immunoSEQ multiplex PCR; TCRdb's copy has only in-frame clones and lacks some. The table includes about 220,000 clones, approximately 85% detected once. The specimen was peripheral blood. The source is a woman in her sixties or seventies with COVID-19, enrolled during active disease. This chain links TRBV4-2 with TRBJ2-7, with TRBD1 as a possible D gene (6 bases). CDR3 protein: CASSQDPSRQGLPYEQYF. CDR3 coding DNA: TGTGCCAGCAGCCAAGATCCGTCGCGGCAGGGGCTTCCCTACGAGCAGTACTTC.